This record covers a single T cell receptor (beta chain). As originally analysed: The authors estimated nucleated cell counts from reference gene primer amplification. TCRdb's table, derived via immunoSEQ multiplex PCR, lists solely in-frame clones and lacks some. V and J calls and clone size come straight from that table; D and trimming were deduced from the DNA. The repertoire holds roughly 81,000 clones, with around nine tenths as singletons. Germline V lookup: CDR1 SGHRS, CDR2 YFSETQ. This CDR3 has 15 amino acids. The J segment lost 2 bases and the V segment lost 4 bases, leaving 4 bases of the junction unmatched. The entry originates in a study of blood T cell repertoires in COVID-19.

This chain joins TRBV5-1 and TRBJ1-3, with 9 bases that match TRBD1. The sample was peripheral blood. The receptor comes from a man between 65 and 79 years old with active or convalescent COVID-19. CDR3 sequence: CASSPQGATGNTIYF. CDR3 bases: TGCGCCAGCAGCCCACAGGGGGCCACTGGAAACACCATATATTTT.